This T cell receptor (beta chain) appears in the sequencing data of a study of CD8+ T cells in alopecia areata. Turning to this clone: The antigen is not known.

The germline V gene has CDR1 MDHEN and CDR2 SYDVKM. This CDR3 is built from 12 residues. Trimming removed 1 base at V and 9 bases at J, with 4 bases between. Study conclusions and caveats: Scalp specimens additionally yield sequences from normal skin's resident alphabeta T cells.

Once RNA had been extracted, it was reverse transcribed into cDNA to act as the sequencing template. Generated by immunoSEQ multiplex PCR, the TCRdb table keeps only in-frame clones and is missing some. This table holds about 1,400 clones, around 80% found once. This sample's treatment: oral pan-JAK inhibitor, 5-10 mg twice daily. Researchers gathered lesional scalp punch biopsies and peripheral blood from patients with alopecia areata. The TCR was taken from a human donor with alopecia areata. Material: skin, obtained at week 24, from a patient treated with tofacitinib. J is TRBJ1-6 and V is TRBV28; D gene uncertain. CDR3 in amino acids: CASSLYGSPLHF. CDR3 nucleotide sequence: TGTGCCAGCAGTTTATACGGTTCACCCCTCCACTTT.